The 16 T cell receptor beta chains presented below share a single source sample, sequenced in a study of shared clonotypes between healthy human individuals. Clones were sequenced by immunoSEQ multiplex PCR, and TCRdb holds only the in-frame ones, with some missing. This table has around 200,000 clones, over 80% appearing once. The specimen sequenced was naive CD4+ T cells sorted from blood. The subset here: CD45RA+ positively selected. The receptors shown here come from a woman younger than 45 in good health.

The chain recombines TRBV19 with TRBJ1-2, with 10 bases lining up with TRBD1. The germline V gene encodes CDR1 LNHDA and CDR2 SQIVND (reference sequence). V dropped 7 bases and J dropped 1; count of bases not matched to a gene: 6. The CDR3 length is 15 residues. In DNA form, the CDR3 reads TGTGCCAGTACCGGGACAGGGGACGTTAACTATGGCTACACCTTC. Its translation is CASTGTGDVNYGYTF.

The rearrangement links TRBV5-8 to TRBJ1-2, with a possible D match to TRBD1 (5 bases). Germline lookup yields CDR1 SGHTS and CDR2 YDEGEE. Trimming pared 1 base from V and 8 bases from J, leaving 18 bases between. There are 15 residues in the CDR3. The CDR3, as DNA: TGTGCCAGCAGCTTGCTTGCGGCAGGGCGTGGCGGCTACACCTTC. This sequence encodes CASSLLAAGRGGYTF.

This clone has only a few counts. The chain carries TRBV10-1 and TRBJ1-5; D is uncertain. The V gene's germline CDR1 is WNHNN and CDR2 SYGVQD (reference sequence). Trimming pared 10 bases from V and 7 bases from J, leaving 14 bases between. This CDR3 has 12 residues. CDR3 in amino acids: CATFSRGQPQHF. In DNA, the CDR3 is TGCGCCACCTTCTCGAGAGGCCAGCCCCAGCATTTT.

The gene calls are TRBV28 and TRBJ1-5, with 7 bases lining up with TRBD1. Germline CDR1 is MDHEN and CDR2 is SYDVKM. Trimming at V came to 5 bases and at J to 4 bases, leaving 11 bases not matched to a gene. The CDR3 consists of 16 residues. CDR3 sequence reads: CASSTYTTGLNQPQHF. CDR3 coding DNA: TGTGCCAGCAGTACATACACGACAGGGCTTAATCAGCCCCAGCATTTT.

V and J are TRBV19 and TRBJ2-7; unclear D gene. The germline V gene has CDR1 LNHDA and CDR2 SQIVND (reference sequence). Trimming shortened V by 3 bases and J by 2 bases, and 14 bases separated the two germline ends. The CDR3 spans 15 residues. CDR3 protein: CASSMSLVKTYEQYF. CDR3 in DNA: TGTGCCAGTAGTATGTCGCTAGTTAAGACCTACGAGCAGTACTTC.

V is TRBV18 and J is TRBJ1-2; no reliable D call. With 5 bases removed from V and 6 bases from J, the gap between germline ends came to 13 bases. The CDR3 covers 13 residues. Germline V gene data show CDR1 as KGHSH and CDR2 as LQKENI. The CDR3 sequence: CASSSQPGDGYTF. The CDR3 nucleotides read TGTGCCAGCTCATCGCAACCCGGGGATGGCTACACCTTC.

The CDR3 coding sequence is TGTGCCAGCAGTCGTAGCGTAGGCTACGAGCAGTACTTC. It translates to CASSRSVGYEQYF. This chain joins TRBV28 and TRBJ2-5, with a weak D call TRBD2 (5 bases). The DNA end is a closer match to TRBJ2-7, so the J assignment may be wrong. CDR1 and CDR2 (germline): MDHEN, SYDVKM. CDR3 length equals 13 residues.

The chain carries TRBV27 and TRBJ1-1, with D unresolved. Germline V gives CDR1 MNHEY, CDR2 SMNVEV (reference sequence). The ends were cut back, 6 bases at V and 3 bases at J, with 11 bases in the middle. This CDR3 has 13 residues. For the CDR3, the DNA is TGTGCCAGCAGGTCGCACGTCGACACTGAAGCTTTCTTT. This encodes CASRSHVDTEAFF.

J is TRBJ2-7 and V is TRBV27; D is unresolved. The CDR3 extends over 13 amino acids. Between the trimmed V and J ends, which lost 2 bases and 2 bases, there was a span of 7 bases. Germline V gives CDR1 MNHEY, CDR2 SMNVEV (reference sequence). The CDR3 protein is CASSLMDPYEQYF. The CDR3 DNA is TGTGCCAGCAGTTTAATGGACCCCTACGAGCAGTACTTC.

The genes are TRBV10-3 and TRBJ1-1, with a weak D call TRBD1 (5 bases). From germline, CDR1 is ENHRY and CDR2 SYGVKD. This CDR3 is 14 amino acids long. V lost 10 bases, J lost 2 bases, and 17 bases lay in between. For the CDR3, the DNA is TGTGCCACCAGGCGGGGGGTCATCAACACTGAAGCTTTCTTT. Protein: CATRRGVINTEAFF.

V and J are TRBV5-1 and TRBJ2-7; tentatively, D is TRBD1 (5 bases). V lost 3 bases to trimming and J lost 6 bases, with 13 bases between them. The CDR3 has 13 amino acids. CDR1 is SGHRS, CDR2 YFSETQ, per germline. The CDR3 spells CASSSTVVGEQYF. For the CDR3, the DNA is TGCGCCAGCAGCTCGACAGTAGTGGGCGAGCAGTACTTC.

This clone has a single count. The chain has TRBV5-1 and TRBJ2-1; TRBD1 matches at 9 bases. Trimming took 2 bases from V and 10 from J; bases not matched to a gene: 10. Germline lookup yields CDR1 SGHRS and CDR2 YFSETQ. This CDR3 spans 15 amino acids. This CDR3 reads CASSLQGQGHAEQFF. The CDR3 bases are TGCGCCAGCAGCTTACAGGGACAGGGCCACGCGGAGCAGTTCTTC.

The gene calls are TRBV11-3 and TRBJ2-2; perhaps D is TRBD1 or TRBD2 (5 bases each). CDR1 and CDR2 from the germline V gene are SGHNT and YENEEA. The CDR3 loop spans 13 amino acids. The ends were cut back, 8 bases at V and 1 base at J, with 8 bases in the middle. The CDR3 sequence: CASAGRNTGELFF. CDR3 in DNA: TGTGCCAGCGCAGGGAGGAACACCGGGGAGCTGTTTTTT.

The chain recombines TRBV6-6 with TRBJ1-2, with no clear D. The length of the CDR3 is 14 residues. Germline V gene lookup returns CDR1 MNHNY and CDR2 SVGAGI (reference sequence). V lost 0 bases, J lost 4 bases, and 9 bases lay in between. The CDR3 nucleotides read TGTGCCAGCAGTTACTCGGAGGGATTCTATGGCTACACCTTC. Translated, it gives CASSYSEGFYGYTF.

This rearrangement joins TRBV2 to TRBJ2-5; D is undetermined. Trimming removed 2 bases at V and 0 bases at J, with 10 bases between. Germline CDR1 is SNHLY and CDR2 is FYNNEI. The length of the CDR3 is 15 residues. CDR3 sequence (DNA): TGTGCCAGCAGTGAATTTTTGAAGTACCAAGAGACCCAGTACTTC. Amino acid sequence: CASSEFLKYQETQYF.

This chain links TRBV18 with TRBJ1-1; possible D gene TRBD1, 5 bases. Trimming removed 3 bases from V and 0 bases from J, with 11 bases in between. The CDR3 is 15 amino acids. The germline V gene encodes CDR1 KGHSH and CDR2 LQKENI. Here the CDR3 reads CASSPGQGLNTEAFF. In nucleotides, the CDR3 is TGTGCCAGCTCACCGGGTCAGGGATTGAACACTGAAGCTTTCTTT.